The 30 T cell receptor beta chains listed next were all sequenced from one sample in a study of T-cell reconstitution after alpha-beta-depleted transplantation in children. During its preparation, the TCRbeta library received unique molecular identifiers. TCRdb called the PCR reads again in MiXCR, with one record for every CDR3 protein. This sample has a few hundred thousand distinct CDR3 sequences, with under 9.5% found just once. The sample in question was PBMCs from the stem cell graft donor, obtained from the stem cell graft. The receptors come from a human donor who donated a stem cell graft to a child with acute lymphoblastic leukemia.

The V gene is TRBV7-9, the J gene TRBJ2-1; TRBD1 agrees at 9 bases. The CDR3 spans 16 residues. V trimming: 5 bases; J trimming: 7 bases; junction bases outside the gene matches: 12. Germline V gene sequence: CDR1 SEHNR, CDR2 FQNEAQ (reference sequence). The CDR3 region is CASSRPTGGFSNEQFF. CDR3 nucleotides: TGTGCCAGCAGCCGCCCGACAGGGGGTTTCTCGAATGAGCAGTTCTTC.

This clonotype was counted many times. The chain links TRBV7-6 to TRBJ2-7; possibly TRBD1 or TRBD2 for D (5 bases each). The CDR3 consists of 12 residues. Germline V gene lookup returns CDR1 SGHVS and CDR2 FNYEAQ. Trimming took off 1 base at V and 6 bases at J, with 7 bases between the two ends. CDR3: CASSLEGTEQYF. CDR3 in DNA: TGTGCCAGCAGCTTAGAGGGGACCGAGCAGTACTTC.

Many counts were recorded for this clonotype. This rearrangement joins TRBV5-1 to TRBJ1-1; D call uncertain. Trimming left V 0 bases short and J 0 bases short, with 3 bases between. CDR3 length: 13 residues. CDR1 is SGHRS, CDR2 YFSETQ, per germline. The CDR3 loop is CASSLGVNTEAFF. The CDR3 DNA reads as TGCGCCAGCAGCTTGGGCGTGAACACTGAAGCTTTCTTT.

This clonotype came up many times. The rearrangement links TRBV21-1 to TRBJ2-1. TRBV21-1 counts as a pseudogene. The CDR3 has 11 amino acids. The CDR3 sequence: CASSLPAEQFF. The CDR3 region has the DNA TGTGCCAGCAGCTTACCGGCGGAGCAGTTCTTC.

This clonotype was seen ten or more times. This chain uses TRBV10-3 with TRBJ1-5, with unresolved D. This CDR3 is built from 13 residues. Between the trimmed V and J ends, which lost 6 bases and 6 bases, there was a span of 12 bases. Germline lookup yields CDR1 ENHRY and CDR2 SYGVKD. This CDR3 is CAISEAEGQPQHF. As DNA, the CDR3 is TGTGCCATCAGCGAGGCTGAGGGTCAGCCCCAGCATTTT.

The chain combines TRBV7-9 with TRBJ1-2, with D unclear. The V and J ends lost 1 base and 4 bases respectively, with 10 bases between them. Per germline, CDR1 SEHNR and CDR2 FQNEAQ (reference sequence). CDR3 length equals 14 residues. CDR3: CASSLVSGGYGYTF. In nucleotides, the CDR3 is TGTGCCAGCAGCTTAGTCAGCGGAGGCTATGGCTACACCTTC.

The rearrangement uses TRBV3-1 and TRBJ1-4, with D perhaps TRBD1 (6 bases). The CDR3 sequence is 16 residues long. Per germline, CDR1 LGHDT and CDR2 YNNKEL (reference sequence). Between the trimmed V and J ends, which lost 5 bases and 5 bases, there was a span of 18 bases. CDR3 bases: TGTGCCAGCAGCTATAACTCCGGGACACCGAATGAAAAACTGTTTTTT. This translates into CASSYNSGTPNEKLFF.

V and J are TRBV5-1 and TRBJ2-3; tentatively, D is TRBD1 (5 bases). The germline CDR1 and CDR2 sequences are SGHRS and YFSETQ. With 0 bases removed from V and 0 bases from J, the gap between germline ends came to 8 bases. The CDR3 covers 15 residues. CDR3 DNA: TGCGCCAGCAGCTTGGAGGGGATGAGCACAGATACGCAGTATTTT. Residues: CASSLEGMSTDTQYF.

The rearrangement joins TRBV20-1 to TRBJ1-5; 9 bases map to TRBD1. The V gene end was trimmed by 6 bases and the J gene end by 2 bases; junction bases not matched to a gene: 2. The CDR3 consists of 13 residues. Germline lookup yields CDR1 DFQATT and CDR2 SNEGSKA (reference sequence). CDR3 sequence reads: CSARTGGNQPQHF. CDR3 DNA: TGCAGTGCCCGGACAGGGGGCAATCAGCCCCAGCATTTT.

The rearrangement uses TRBV2 and TRBJ2-7, with D unresolved. Trimming shortened V by 8 bases and J by 2 bases, and 16 bases separated the two germline ends. CDR1 SNHLY and CDR2 FYNNEI come from the germline V gene. The CDR3 length is 14 residues. The CDR3 bases are TGTGCCAGCCGTTGGGTAGTAGAAACCTACGAGCAGTACTTC. It translates to CASRWVVETYEQYF.

This clonotype showed up many times. The chain is built from TRBV12-3 or TRBV12-4 and TRBJ2-2; the match to TRBD2 covers 8 bases. J gave up 2 bases and V 8 bases, and 10 bases lay outside the gene matches. CDR3 size: 16 residues. This CDR3 is CASWSRTSPNTGELFF. The CDR3 DNA sequence: TGTGCCAGCTGGAGCCGGACTAGCCCCAACACCGGGGAGCTGTTTTTT.

In its sample, this clonotype was seen a few times. The V and J genes are TRBV20-1 and TRBJ1-6, with a possible D match to TRBD1 (5 bases). V lost 5 bases to trimming and J lost 6 bases, with 17 bases between them. The CDR3 totals 15 residues. Germline CDR1 is DFQATT and CDR2 is SNEGSKA (reference sequence). The DNA of the CDR3 is TGCAGTGCTCGACCACCCGGGGCCGTTAATTCACCCCTCCACTTT. Translation gives CSARPPGAVNSPLHF.

This clonotype occurred a few times. The gene calls are TRBV5-4 and TRBJ2-7; D not certain. Between the trimmed V and J ends, which lost 2 bases and 2 bases, there was a span of 11 bases. Germline V gene lookup returns CDR1 SGHNT and CDR2 YYREEE (reference sequence). The CDR3 is 14 residues long. CDR3 sequence (DNA): TGTGCCAGCAGCTTATGGGCAGCGCCCTACGAGCAGTACTTC. Protein sequence: CASSLWAAPYEQYF.

The V gene is TRBV10-1, the J gene TRBJ2-3; D ambiguous. CDR1 is WNHNN, CDR2 SYGVQD, per germline (reference sequence). V was shortened by 4 bases and J by 3 bases, with 11 bases between the two germline ends. The CDR3 sequence is 14 residues long. This chain's CDR3 is CASSGTTRTDTQYF. As DNA, the CDR3 is TGCGCCAGCAGTGGGACGACAAGGACAGATACGCAGTATTTT.

This clonotype was found many times. The chain joins TRBV4-1 to TRBJ2-7, with TRBD2 identical over 9 bases. The CDR3 length is 14 residues. Losses at the gene ends were 4 bases for V and 2 bases for J; bases not matched to a gene: 3. Germline assignment: CDR1 MGHRA and CDR2 YSYEKL. The CDR3 spells CASSLTSGTYEQYF. The CDR3 DNA follows: TGCGCCAGCAGCCTGACTAGCGGAACCTACGAGCAGTACTTC.

The table lists this clonotype with many counts. CDR3 sequence reads: CASSTPGQLMNTEAFF. CDR3 DNA sequence: TGTGCCAGCAGCACACCAGGACAGCTCATGAACACTGAAGCTTTCTTT. The J gene is TRBJ1-1, the V gene TRBV3-1; a weak D match, TRBD1 (6 bases). CDR1 LGHDT and CDR2 YNNKEL come from the germline V gene (reference sequence). V was shortened by 5 bases and J by 0 bases, with 16 bases between the two germline ends. The CDR3 has 16 residues.

A few counts support this clonotype. This chain's CDR3 is CAISYGTGEQETQYF. CDR3 DNA: TGTGCCATCAGCTATGGGACAGGGGAGCAAGAGACCCAGTACTTC. The chain joins TRBV10-3 to TRBJ2-5, with TRBD1 matching over 10 bases. This CDR3 has 15 amino acids. The V gene end was trimmed by 6 bases and the J gene end by 2 bases; junction bases not matched to a gene: 6. The germline V gene has CDR1 ENHRY and CDR2 SYGVKD.

This clonotype appeared a few times. The chain carries TRBV5-1 and TRBJ2-1; TRBD2 aligns across 12 bases. Germline V lookup: CDR1 SGHRS, CDR2 YFSETQ. The CDR3 has 14 amino acids. The ends lost 5 bases at V and 6 bases at J; junction bases unmatched: 3. The CDR3 DNA reads as TGCGCCAGCAGTTGGACTAGCGGGATCAATGAGCAGTTCTTC. Translation: CASSWTSGINEQFF.

The chain recombines TRBV13 with TRBJ2-7; 12 bases line up with TRBD2. Germline loops: CDR1 PRHDT, CDR2 FYEKMQ (reference sequence). The CDR3 sequence is 14 residues long. J lost 6 bases, V lost 1 base, and 1 base had no gene match. The CDR3 sequence is CASSLEGLAGEQYF. In DNA form, the CDR3 reads TGTGCCAGCAGCTTAGAGGGACTAGCGGGCGAGCAGTACTTC.

The sample holds many counts of this clonotype. This chain uses TRBV20-1 with TRBJ2-4; perhaps D is TRBD1 or TRBD2 (7 bases each). The CDR3 sequence is 12 residues long. The V end lost 5 bases, the J end lost 7 bases, and 12 bases lay between the germline ends. The germline V gene has CDR1 DFQATT and CDR2 SNEGSKA (reference sequence). The CDR3 sequence: CSAARGGNIQYF. The CDR3 DNA is TGCAGTGCTGCCAGGGGGGGGAACATTCAGTACTTC.

This clonotype was detected ten times or more. This chain links TRBV10-3 with TRBJ1-1; a possible D gene is TRBD1 (5 bases). CDR1 and CDR2 (germline): ENHRY, SYGVKD. V was cut by 5 bases and J by 0 bases, with 7 bases left in between. CDR3 length: 13 amino acids. Here the CDR3 reads CAISWGMNTEAFF. The CDR3 bases are TGTGCCATCAGTTGGGGGATGAACACTGAAGCTTTCTTT.

This chain uses TRBV20-1 with TRBJ1-1; D remains ambiguous. Germline V CDR1 and CDR2: DFQATT, SNEGSKA (reference sequence). V was clipped by 5 bases and J by 7 bases, with 20 bases between them. The length of the CDR3 is 14 residues. CDR3: CSAPPQTLVGEAFF. The CDR3 nucleotides read TGCAGTGCTCCGCCCCAGACCCTCGTGGGTGAAGCTTTCTTT.

This clonotype was counted at least ten times. V gene TRBV10-3 combines with J gene TRBJ1-3; 7 positions agree with TRBD1. The CDR3 contains 16 residues. Per germline, CDR1 ENHRY and CDR2 SYGVKD. V lost 3 bases, J lost 3 bases, and 8 bases stayed unmatched. CDR3 in amino acids: CAISERQGTSGNTIYF. The CDR3 region has the DNA TGTGCCATCAGTGAACGACAGGGTACGAGTGGAAACACCATATATTTT.

V usage is TRBV5-1 and J usage is TRBJ2-5; 7 bases agree with TRBD2. The CDR3 runs 15 residues. The trim removed 0 bases at V and 5 bases at J, leaving 7 bases unmatched. Germline V gives CDR1 SGHRS, CDR2 YFSETQ. The CDR3 DNA sequence: TGCGCCAGCAGCTTGGCCCCGGGGGGTGAGGAGACCCAGTACTTC. It encodes CASSLAPGGEETQYF.

The rearrangement uses TRBV7-9 and TRBJ1-2, with D perhaps TRBD1 (5 bases). Germline V gene lookup returns CDR1 SEHNR and CDR2 FQNEAQ (reference sequence). The CDR3 runs to 15 residues. Trimming took 5 bases from V and 6 from J, leaving 19 bases between them. CDR3 coding DNA: TGTGCCAGCAGCATAGGGGACCGGCCACTCGATGGCTACACCTTC. Its protein product is CASSIGDRPLDGYTF.

This clonotype was detected only a few times. This chain joins TRBV7-2 and TRBJ2-5; 7 bases line up with TRBD2. The V gene end was trimmed by 10 bases and the J gene end by 5 bases; junction bases not matched to a gene: 10. Germline loops: CDR1 SGHTA, CDR2 FQGNSA. This CDR3 has 13 residues. This CDR3 is CATTGGELETQYF. The CDR3 DNA reads as TGTGCCACCACGGGGGGAGAGCTGGAGACCCAGTACTTC.

This clonotype was seen a handful of times. The rearrangement links TRBV20-1 to TRBJ1-3; D gene uncertain. This CDR3 comprises 14 residues. Germline V gene data show CDR1 as DFQATT and CDR2 as SNEGSKA (reference sequence). V was pared by 0 bases and J by 2 bases, with 8 bases between. DNA of the CDR3: TGCAGTGCTAGAGATCCGTCAGCTGGAAACACCATATATTTT. Encoded protein: CSARDPSAGNTIYF.

V is TRBV6-1 and J is TRBJ1-1, with D hard to call. The germline gives CDR1 MNHNS, CDR2 SASEGT. This CDR3 is built from 12 residues. V lost 2 bases, J lost 8 bases, and 9 bases lay in between. The CDR3 DNA sequence: TGTGCCAGCAGTGAATTCGTGCGGGAAGCTTTCTTT. Residues: CASSEFVREAFF.

This clonotype was seen more than once but under ten times. The chain joins TRBV20-1 to TRBJ2-3; D gene uncertain. CDR1 is DFQATT and CDR2 is SNEGSKA in the germline V gene (reference sequence). V was shortened by 3 bases and J by 0 bases, with 7 bases between the two germline ends. This CDR3 region has 13 residues. In nucleotides, the CDR3 is TGCAGTGCTAGGGTCCCGAGCACAGATACGCAGTATTTT. Translated: CSARVPSTDTQYF.

CDR3 bases: TGTGCCAGCAGAGCAACGGGAAACACCATATATTTT. Encoded protein: CASRATGNTIYF. The V and J genes are TRBV7-9 and TRBJ1-3; no firm D call. The germline V gene has CDR1 SEHNR and CDR2 FQNEAQ (reference sequence). V dropped 6 bases and J dropped 4 bases, with 7 bases sitting between them. The CDR3 loop spans 12 amino acids.